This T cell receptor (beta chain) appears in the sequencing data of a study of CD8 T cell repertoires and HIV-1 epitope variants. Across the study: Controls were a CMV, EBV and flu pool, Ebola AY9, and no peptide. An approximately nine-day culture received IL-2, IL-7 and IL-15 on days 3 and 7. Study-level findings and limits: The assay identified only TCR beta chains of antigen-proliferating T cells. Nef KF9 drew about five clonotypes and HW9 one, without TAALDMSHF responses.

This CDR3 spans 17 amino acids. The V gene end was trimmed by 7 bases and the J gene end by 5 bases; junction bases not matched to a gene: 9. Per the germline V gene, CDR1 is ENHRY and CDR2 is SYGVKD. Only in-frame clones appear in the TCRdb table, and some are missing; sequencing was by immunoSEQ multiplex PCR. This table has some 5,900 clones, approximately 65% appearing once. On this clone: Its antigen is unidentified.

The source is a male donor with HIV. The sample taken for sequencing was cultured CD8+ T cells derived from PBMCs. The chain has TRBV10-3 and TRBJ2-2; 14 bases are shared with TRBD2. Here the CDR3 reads CAITLGLAGGRTGELFF. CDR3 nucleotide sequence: TGTGCCATCACCCTAGGACTAGCGGGGGGAAGAACCGGGGAGCTGTTTTTT.